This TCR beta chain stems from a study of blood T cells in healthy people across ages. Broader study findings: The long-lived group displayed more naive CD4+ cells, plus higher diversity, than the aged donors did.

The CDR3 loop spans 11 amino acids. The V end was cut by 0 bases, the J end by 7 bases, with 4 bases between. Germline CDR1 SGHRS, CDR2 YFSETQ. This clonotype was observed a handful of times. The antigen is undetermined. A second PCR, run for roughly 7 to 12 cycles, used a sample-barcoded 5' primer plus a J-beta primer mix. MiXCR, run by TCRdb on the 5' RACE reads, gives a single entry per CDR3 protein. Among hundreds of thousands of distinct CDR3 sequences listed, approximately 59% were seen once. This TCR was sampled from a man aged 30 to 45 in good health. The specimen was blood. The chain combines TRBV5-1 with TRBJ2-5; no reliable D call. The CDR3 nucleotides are TGCGCCAGCAGCTTGGACGGGACCCAGTACTTC. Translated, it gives CASSLDGTQYF.